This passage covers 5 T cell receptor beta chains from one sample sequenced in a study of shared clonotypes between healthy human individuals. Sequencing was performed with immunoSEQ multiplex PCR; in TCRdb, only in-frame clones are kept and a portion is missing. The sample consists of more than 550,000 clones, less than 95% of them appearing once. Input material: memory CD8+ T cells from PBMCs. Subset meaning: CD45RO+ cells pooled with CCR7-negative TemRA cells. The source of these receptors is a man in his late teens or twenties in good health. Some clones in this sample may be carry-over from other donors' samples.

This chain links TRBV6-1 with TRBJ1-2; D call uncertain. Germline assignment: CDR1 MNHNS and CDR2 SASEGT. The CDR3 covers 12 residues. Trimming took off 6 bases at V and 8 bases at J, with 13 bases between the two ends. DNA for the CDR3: TGTGCCAGCAGGGCGGGGTTGTTGGGCTACACCTTC. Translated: CASRAGLLGYTF.

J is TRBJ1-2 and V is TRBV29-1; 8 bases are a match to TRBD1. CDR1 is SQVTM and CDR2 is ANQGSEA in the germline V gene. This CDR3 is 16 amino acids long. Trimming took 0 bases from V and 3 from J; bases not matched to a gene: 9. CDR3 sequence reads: CSVEDVQTGAYYGYTF. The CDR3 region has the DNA TGCAGCGTTGAAGATGTACAGACAGGGGCCTACTATGGCTACACCTTC.

CDR3 region: CASIPVGSYEQYF. The DNA for the CDR3 is TGTGCCAGCATTCCCGTGGGGTCCTACGAGCAGTACTTC. This rearrangement joins TRBV6-1 to TRBJ2-7; D is unclear. Germline V gene data show CDR1 as MNHNS and CDR2 as SASEGT. The CDR3 totals 13 residues. Trimming took off 7 bases at V and 1 base at J, with 11 bases between the two ends.

The CDR3 region is CASSQGGHTEAFF. CDR3 DNA: TGCGCCAGCAGCCAAGGGGGGCACACTGAAGCTTTCTTT. The gene calls are TRBV4-3 and TRBJ1-1; a weak D match, TRBD1 (6 bases). CDR3 length equals 13 residues. The V gene's germline CDR1 is LGHNA and CDR2 YSLEER. V dropped 1 base and J dropped 3 bases, with 6 bases sitting between them.

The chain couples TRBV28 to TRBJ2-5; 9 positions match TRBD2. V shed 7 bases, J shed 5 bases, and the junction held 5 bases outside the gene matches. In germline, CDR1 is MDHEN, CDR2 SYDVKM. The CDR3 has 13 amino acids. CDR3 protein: CASTGLARETQYF. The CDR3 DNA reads TGTGCCAGCACTGGACTAGCGCGTGAGACCCAGTACTTC.